The clone carrying this T cell receptor beta chain occurred a few times. With 1 base removed from V and 4 bases from J, the gap between germline ends came to 10 bases. This CDR3 region has 14 residues. Looked up from germline, CDR1 is LGHDT and CDR2 is YNNKEL (reference sequence). These data originate in a study of T-cell memory formation after mild COVID-19. Each CDR3 protein is one row after TCRdb ran MiXCR on the 5' RACE reads. The sample lists under 250,000 distinct CDR3 sequences; 27% were seen once. Sequenced: PBMCs or a T cell subset sorted from them (not recorded which). The clonotype comes from an adult woman who had mild COVID-19 (a few samples of this study predate the infection). Cell type and time point are not known. The chain has TRBV3-1 and TRBJ1-2; a possible D gene is TRBD1 (5 bases). DNA for the CDR3: TGTGCCAGCAGCCAAGGGGGCACCATCTATGGCTACACCTTC. This encodes CASSQGGTIYGYTF.